The rows below give T cell receptor beta chains drawn from one sample of a study of early T cells in non-severe SARS-CoV-2 infection. TCRdb reprocessed the 5' RACE reads via MiXCR and lists one record per CDR3 protein. Of under 45,000 distinct CDR3 sequences in the sample, around 6.5% are singletons; the top ten hold more than 20%. Sequencing was performed on whole blood, taken at baseline. The receptor set was obtained from an adult who was a healthcare worker with PCR-confirmed SARS-CoV-2 infection or an uninfected control (not recorded which). Each CDR3 is given with its conserved first and last residue. The D gene is left open where the match is weak. A row's size may be missing; if present it is once, few, many or a size class.

few	TRBV29-1	TRBJ2-1	TRBD2	TGCAGCGTTGGACAAATAGCGGGAGGGTTCAATGAGCAGTTCTTC	CSVGQIAGGFNEQFF
many	TRBV28	TRBJ2-1	TRBD2	TGTGCCAGCAGTCCGACTAGCGGGAGGATTAATGAGCAGTTCTTC	CASSPTSGRINEQFF
many	TRBV6-2/TRBV6-3	TRBJ1-1	.	TGTGCCAGCAGTTACTTCGTAGAAGCTTTCTTT	CASSYFVEAFF
few	TRBV7-6	TRBJ2-5	.	TGTGCCAGCAGCGTTAAAGGGGCCGAGACCCAGTACTTC	CASSVKGAETQYF
.	TRBV11-2	TRBJ2-3	.	TGTGCCAGCAGCTTTCGAGGGAGCCGCACAGATACGCAGTATTTT	CASSFRGSRTDTQYF
many	TRBV20-1	TRBJ2-5	.	TGCAGTGCTAGAGCGGATTTGGGGGAACAAGAGACCCAGTACTTC	CSARADLGEQETQYF
.	TRBV7-9	TRBJ1-1	TRBD1	TGTGCCAGCAGCTTATGGGCAGGGGGTTGGACTGAAGCTTTCTTT	CASSLWAGGWTEAFF
many	TRBV30	TRBJ2-1	TRBD2	TGTGCCTGGGGCGTTGGGCTAGCGGTTTACAATGAGCAGTTCTTC	CAWGVGLAVYNEQFF
many	TRBV20-1	TRBJ2-7	.	TGCAGTGCTAGTAGACAGGAGAGCTCCTACGAGCAGTACTTC	CSASRQESSYEQYF
few	TRBV28	TRBJ2-3	TRBD2	TGTGCCAGCAGTTCGGGAGGAGCCGACACAGATACGCAGTATTTT	CASSSGGADTDTQYF
.	TRBV11-2	TRBJ1-2	.	TGTGCCAGCAGCTTAGAACGGTCGTCTTATGGCTACACCTTC	CASSLERSSYGYTF
many	TRBV5-1	TRBJ1-1	.	TGCGCCAGCAGCTCCTCCGGAACAGCGAACACTGAAGCTTTCTTT	CASSSSGTANTEAFF
.	TRBV20-1	TRBJ2-3	.	TGCAGTGTCCCCGGATCCACAGATACGCAGTATTTT	CSVPGSTDTQYF